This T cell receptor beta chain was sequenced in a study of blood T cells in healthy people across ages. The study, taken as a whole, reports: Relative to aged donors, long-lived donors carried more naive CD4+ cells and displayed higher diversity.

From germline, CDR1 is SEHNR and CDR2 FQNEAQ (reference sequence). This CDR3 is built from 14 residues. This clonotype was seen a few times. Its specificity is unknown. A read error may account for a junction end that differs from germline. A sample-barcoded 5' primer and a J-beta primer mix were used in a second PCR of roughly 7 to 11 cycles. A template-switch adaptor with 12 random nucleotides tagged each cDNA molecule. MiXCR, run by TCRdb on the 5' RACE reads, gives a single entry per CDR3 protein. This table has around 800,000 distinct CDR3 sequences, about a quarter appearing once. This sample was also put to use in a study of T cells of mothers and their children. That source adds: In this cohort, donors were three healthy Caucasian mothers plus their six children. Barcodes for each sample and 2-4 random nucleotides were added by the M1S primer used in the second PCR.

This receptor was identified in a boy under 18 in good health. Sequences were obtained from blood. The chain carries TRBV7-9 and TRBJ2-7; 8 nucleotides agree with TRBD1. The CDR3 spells CSSSLWTGSREQYF. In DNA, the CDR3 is TGTTCCAGCAGCTTATGGACAGGGTCGAGGGAGCAGTACTTC.